Shown below are 16 T cell receptor beta chains from a single sample sequenced in a study of blood T cell repertoires in COVID-19. The table came from immunoSEQ multiplex PCR; TCRdb's copy has only in-frame clones and leaves some out. Among approximately 40,000 clones listed, about nine tenths were seen once. Sequencing was done on a sample of peripheral blood. These receptors originate from a human donor in a cohort sampled during active COVID-19.

The chain joins TRBV27 to TRBJ2-5, with TRBD1 matching over 11 bases. The CDR3 is made up of 14 amino acids. In germline, CDR1 is MNHEY, CDR2 SMNVEV (reference sequence). The V gene end was trimmed by 2 bases and the J gene end by 5 bases; junction bases not matched to a gene: 1. The CDR3 sequence: CASSLGTGGETQYF. Here the CDR3 DNA reads TGTGCCAGCAGTTTAGGGACAGGGGGGGAGACCCAGTACTTC.

The chain couples TRBV19 to TRBJ2-6; D is perhaps TRBD2 (5 bases). The germline gives CDR1 LNHDA, CDR2 SQIVND (reference sequence). V gave up 6 bases and J gave up 4 bases, with 13 bases separating them. There are 15 residues in the CDR3. CDR3 region: CASRQIPGGANVLTF. The CDR3 nucleotides are TGTGCCAGTAGACAGATACCGGGGGGGGCCAACGTCCTGACTTTC.

The J gene is TRBJ1-1, the V gene TRBV30; D not certain. The V end lost 3 bases, the J end lost 1 base, and 3 bases lay between the germline ends. CDR3 size: 11 residues. The germline CDR1 and CDR2 sequences are GTSNPN and SVGIG (reference sequence). CDR3 DNA sequence: TGTGCCTGGAGCTGGAACACTGAAGCTTTCTTT. Translating gives CAWSWNTEAFF. The variable domain in full, completed from reference TRBV30 and TRBJ1-1, reads SQTIHQWPATLVQPVGSPLSLECTVEGTSNPNLYWYRQAAGRGLQLLFYSVGIGQISSEVPQNLSASRPQDRQFILSSKKLLLSDSGFYLCAWSWNTEAFFGQGTRLTVV.

The chain uses TRBV28 and TRBJ2-7; TRBD2 matches 11 bases. The germline V gene encodes CDR1 MDHEN and CDR2 SYDVKM. V shed 6 bases, J shed 3 bases, and the junction held 7 bases outside the gene matches. The CDR3 spans 15 residues. CDR3 sequence reads: CASSTPSGGFYEQYF. The CDR3 DNA reads TGTGCCAGCAGCACACCTAGCGGGGGGTTCTACGAGCAGTACTTC.

The chain has TRBV5-1 and TRBJ2-5, with TRBD2 matching 10 bases. V was pared by 0 bases and J by 4 bases, with 6 bases of the junction left unmatched. The CDR3 is made up of 16 amino acids. Germline CDR1 and CDR2: SGHRS and YFSETQ. This CDR3 is CASSLAPAGGSETQYF. CDR3 in DNA: TGCGCCAGCAGCTTGGCTCCAGCGGGAGGGTCAGAGACCCAGTACTTC.

V usage is TRBV15 and J usage is TRBJ1-1, with D possibly matching TRBD1 (6 bases). Germline V gene data show CDR1 as LNHNV and CDR2 as YYDKDF (reference sequence). This CDR3 has 16 residues. Deletions cut 4 bases from V and 0 bases from J, with 15 bases between. This CDR3 is CATSTTTGQMNTEAFF. As DNA, the CDR3 is TGTGCCACCAGCACCACTACCGGACAGATGAACACTGAAGCTTTCTTT.

In DNA, the CDR3 is TGTGCCAGCAGTTTGGACAGGAGCAACTATGGCTACACCTTC. Translation: CASSLDRSNYGYTF. The rearrangement joins TRBV2 to TRBJ1-2; 7 nucleotides line up with TRBD1. After removal of 5 bases from V and 2 bases from J, the junction contained 5 bases not matched to a gene. The CDR3 sequence is 14 residues long. CDR1 and CDR2 (germline): SNHLY, FYNNEI.

This clone was picked up one time. This chain uses TRBV9 with TRBJ2-2, with D possibly matching TRBD2 (7 bases). Germline lookup yields CDR1 SGDLS and CDR2 YYNGEE. V shed 4 bases and J shed 4 bases, with 14 bases lying between them. The CDR3 is 15 amino acids. DNA of the CDR3: TGTGCCAGCAGCCCCCGTCGGGGGGCCACCGGGGAGCTGTTTTTT. Its translation: CASSPRRGATGELFF.

V is TRBV18 and J is TRBJ2-1; D possibly corresponds to TRBD1 (5 bases). The CDR3 is 13 amino acids. V lost 6 bases and J 6 bases, leaving 12 bases between the germline ends. Per the germline V gene, CDR1 is KGHSH and CDR2 is LQKENI. CDR3 in amino acids: CASSLGVGNEQFF. CDR3 coding DNA: TGTGCCAGCTCGTTAGGGGTGGGCAATGAGCAGTTCTTC.

The genes are TRBV27 and TRBJ2-1; 9 bases map to TRBD1. CDR1 MNHEY and CDR2 SMNVEV come from the germline V gene (reference sequence). V shed 2 bases and J 10 bases; nucleotides not matched to a gene: 18. This CDR3 is built from 18 residues. The CDR3 coding sequence is TGTGCCAGCAGTTTAGGACAGGGGTCGGGCCGGGAGTCCCACGAGCAGTTCTTC. As protein: CASSLGQGSGRESHEQFF.

The chain employs TRBV9 and TRBJ1-4, with unresolved D. Trimming left V 4 bases short and J 7 bases short, with 17 bases between. The V gene's germline CDR1 is SGDLS and CDR2 YYNGEE. This CDR3 is 15 amino acids long. CDR3 nucleotides: TGTGCCAGCAGCTCCGTGCTCTTCCTAGGTGAAAAACTGTTTTTT. Encoded protein: CASSSVLFLGEKLFF.

The chain carries TRBV11-2 and TRBJ2-3; D possibly corresponds to TRBD2 (5 bases). This CDR3 spans 16 amino acids. CDR1 SGHAT and CDR2 FQNNGV come from the germline V gene. V lost 2 bases and J lost 5, with 17 bases in between. The CDR3 loop reads CASSLWVPSAGDTQYF. The CDR3, as DNA: TGTGCCAGCAGCTTATGGGTGCCGAGTGCGGGAGATACGCAGTATTTT.

This chain uses TRBV7-2 with TRBJ1-2; 8 bases map to TRBD1. J lost 8 bases, V lost 5 bases, and 10 bases had no gene match. The CDR3 spans 14 residues. The germline CDR1 and CDR2 sequences are SGHTA and FQGNSA. Here the CDR3 reads CASSGEGQGRGYTF. In DNA, the CDR3 is TGTGCCAGCAGCGGAGAAGGACAGGGTCGGGGCTACACCTTC.

The chain employs TRBV15 and TRBJ2-2; 8 bases map to TRBD1. The germline CDR1 and CDR2 sequences are LNHNV and YYDKDF (reference sequence). The V segment lost 8 bases and the J segment 6 bases; nucleotides outside the gene matches: 11. The CDR3 has 15 residues. This CDR3 is CATGPGDRFSGELFF. The CDR3 coding sequence is TGTGCCACCGGCCCGGGGGACAGGTTCTCCGGGGAGCTGTTTTTT.

The chain has TRBV21-1 and TRBJ1-3. TRBV21-1 is classified as a pseudogene. The CDR3 has 15 amino acids. DNA of the CDR3: TGTGCCAGCAGCCCCAGCCGGGGGGCCGGAAACACCATATATTTT. It codes for CASSPSRGAGNTIYF.

The sample holds a few counts of this clone. The J gene is TRBJ1-5, the V gene TRBV7-6, with 7 nucleotides matching TRBD1. CDR3 length equals 14 residues. CDR1 and CDR2 (germline): SGHVS, FNYEAQ. Unmatched junction bases numbered 3, after V lost 4 bases and J lost 3 bases. Here the CDR3 DNA reads TGTGCCAGCAGCTCCGGGACAGTCAATCAGCCCCAGCATTTT. Translating it yields CASSSGTVNQPQHF.